What follows is one T cell receptor beta chain and its context. What it recognizes is unknown. In germline, CDR1 is MNHEY, CDR2 SVGAGI. The CDR3 covers 14 residues. The V end lost 0 bases, the J end lost 1 base, and 6 bases lay between the germline ends. The PCR employed 60 Vbeta primers together with 13 Jbeta primers. Using immunoSEQ multiplex PCR, the repertoire was profiled, and TCRdb retains in-frame clones only, with some absent. The repertoire holds about 160,000 clones, with around four fifths as singletons. The record originates from a study of cytomegalovirus exposure and HLA in healthy donors. Study observations and caveats: A later analysis reported that several of the most significant clusters appeared to be linked to common viral pathogens, among them Epstein-Barr virus. Rarity marked most TCR sequences, yet some public TCRs occurred in many donors. In a later analysis, a missense DCLRE1C variant was linked to TCR beta V- and J-gene trimming. Within an earlier analysis, most TCR beta V segments proved productive either about 87% or about 30% of the time.

This sequence originates from a woman between 50 and 59 years old in good health and CMV-seronegative. This chain links TRBV6-5 with TRBJ1-2; possibly TRBD1 for D (5 bases). The sequenced material came from PBMCs. CDR3 DNA sequence: TGTGCCAGCAGTTACTCGGGGGGTAACTATGGCTACACCTTC. Its protein product is CASSYSGGNYGYTF.